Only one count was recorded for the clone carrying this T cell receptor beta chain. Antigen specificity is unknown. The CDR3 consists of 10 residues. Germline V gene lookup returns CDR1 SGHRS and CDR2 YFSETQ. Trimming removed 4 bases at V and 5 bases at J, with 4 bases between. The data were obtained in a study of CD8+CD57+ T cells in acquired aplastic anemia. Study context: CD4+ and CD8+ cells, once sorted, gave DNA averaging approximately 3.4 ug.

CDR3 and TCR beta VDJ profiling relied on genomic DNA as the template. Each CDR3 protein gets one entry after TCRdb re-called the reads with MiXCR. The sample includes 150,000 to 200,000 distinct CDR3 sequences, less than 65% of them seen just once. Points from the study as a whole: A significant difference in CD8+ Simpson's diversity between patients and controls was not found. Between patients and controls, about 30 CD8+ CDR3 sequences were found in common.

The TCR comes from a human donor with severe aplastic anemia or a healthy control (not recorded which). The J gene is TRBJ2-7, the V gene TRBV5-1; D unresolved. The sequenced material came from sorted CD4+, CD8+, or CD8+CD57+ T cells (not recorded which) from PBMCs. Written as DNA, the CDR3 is TGCGCCAGCAGCACGGACGAGCAGTACTTC. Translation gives CASSTDEQYF. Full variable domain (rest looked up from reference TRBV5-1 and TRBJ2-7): KAGVTQTPRYLIKTRGQQVTLSCSPISGHRSVSWYQQTPGQGLQFLFEYFSETQRNKGNFPGRFSGRQFSNSRSEMNVSTLELGDSALYLCASSTDEQYFGPGTRLTVT.